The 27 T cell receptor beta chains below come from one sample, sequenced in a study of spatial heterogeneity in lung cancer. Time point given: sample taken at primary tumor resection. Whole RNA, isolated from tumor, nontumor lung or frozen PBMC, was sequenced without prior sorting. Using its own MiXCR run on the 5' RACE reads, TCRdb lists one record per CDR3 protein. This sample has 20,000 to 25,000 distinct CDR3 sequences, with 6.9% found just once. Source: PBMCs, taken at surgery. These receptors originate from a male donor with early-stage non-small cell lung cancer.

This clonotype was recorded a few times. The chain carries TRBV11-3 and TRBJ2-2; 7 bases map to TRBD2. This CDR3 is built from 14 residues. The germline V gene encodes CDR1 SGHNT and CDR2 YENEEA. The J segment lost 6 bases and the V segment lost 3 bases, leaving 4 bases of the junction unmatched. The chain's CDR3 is CASSLTSLAGELFF. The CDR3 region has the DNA TGTGCCAGCAGCTTGACTAGCTTGGCCGGGGAGCTGTTTTTT.

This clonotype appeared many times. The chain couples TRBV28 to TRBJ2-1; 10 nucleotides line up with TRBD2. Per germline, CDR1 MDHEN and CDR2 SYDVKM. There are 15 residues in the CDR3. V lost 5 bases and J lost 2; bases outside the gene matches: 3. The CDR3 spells CASSLSGGAYNEQFF. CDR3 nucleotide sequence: TGTGCCAGCAGTCTGAGCGGGGGGGCCTACAATGAGCAGTTCTTC.

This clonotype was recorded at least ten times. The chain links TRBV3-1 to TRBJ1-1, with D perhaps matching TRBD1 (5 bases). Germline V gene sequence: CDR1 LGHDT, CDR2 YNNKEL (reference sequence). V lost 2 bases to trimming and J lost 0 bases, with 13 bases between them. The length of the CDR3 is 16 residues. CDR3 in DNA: TGTGCCAGCAGCCAATTTGGGCGGGGGATGAACACTGAAGCTTTCTTT. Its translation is CASSQFGRGMNTEAFF.

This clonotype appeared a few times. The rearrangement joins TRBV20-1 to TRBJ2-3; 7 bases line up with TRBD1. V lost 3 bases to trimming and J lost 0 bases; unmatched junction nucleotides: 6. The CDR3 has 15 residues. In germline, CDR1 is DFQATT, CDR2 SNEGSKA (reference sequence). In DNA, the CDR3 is TGCAGTGCTAGTGACAGGGCCACAAGCACAGATACGCAGTATTTT. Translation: CSASDRATSTDTQYF.

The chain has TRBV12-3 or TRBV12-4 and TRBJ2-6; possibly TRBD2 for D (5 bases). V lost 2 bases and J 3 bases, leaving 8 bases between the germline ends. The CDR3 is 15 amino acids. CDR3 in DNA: TGTGCCAGCAGTTTACCGGGGAGTGGGGCCAACGTCCTGACTTTC. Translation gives CASSLPGSGANVLTF.

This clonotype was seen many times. The CDR3 nucleotides are TGTGCCAGCAGTCCGACAGGCCCACAAGAGACCCAGTACTTC. This translates into CASSPTGPQETQYF. The chain combines TRBV28 with TRBJ2-5; a possible D gene is TRBD1 (6 bases). V lost 5 bases, J lost 2 bases, and 12 bases lay in between. There are 14 residues in the CDR3. Germline CDR1 and CDR2: MDHEN and SYDVKM.

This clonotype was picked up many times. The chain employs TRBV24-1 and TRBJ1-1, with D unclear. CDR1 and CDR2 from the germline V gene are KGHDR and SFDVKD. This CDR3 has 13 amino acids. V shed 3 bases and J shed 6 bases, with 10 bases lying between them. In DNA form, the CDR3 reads TGTGCCACCAGTGATCCCGGCCGGCCTGAAGCTTTCTTT. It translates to CATSDPGRPEAFF.

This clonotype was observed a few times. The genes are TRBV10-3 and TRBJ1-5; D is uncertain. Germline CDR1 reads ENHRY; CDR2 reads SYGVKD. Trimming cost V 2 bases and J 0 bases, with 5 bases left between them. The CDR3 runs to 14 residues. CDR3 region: CAISEGHSNQPQHF. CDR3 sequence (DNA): TGTGCCATCAGTGAGGGCCATAGCAATCAGCCCCAGCATTTT.

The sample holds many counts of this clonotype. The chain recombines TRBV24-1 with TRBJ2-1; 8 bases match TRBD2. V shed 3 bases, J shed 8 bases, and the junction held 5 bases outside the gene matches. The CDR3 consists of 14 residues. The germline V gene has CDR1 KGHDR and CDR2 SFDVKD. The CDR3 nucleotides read TGTGCCACCAGTGATGCGGGAGGTGGTGATGAGCAGTTCTTC. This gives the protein CATSDAGGGDEQFF.

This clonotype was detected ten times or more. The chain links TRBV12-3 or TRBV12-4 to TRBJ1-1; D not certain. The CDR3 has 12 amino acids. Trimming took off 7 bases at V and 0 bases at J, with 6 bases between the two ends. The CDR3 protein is CASTSMNTEAFF. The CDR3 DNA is TGTGCCAGCACCTCTATGAACACTGAAGCTTTCTTT.

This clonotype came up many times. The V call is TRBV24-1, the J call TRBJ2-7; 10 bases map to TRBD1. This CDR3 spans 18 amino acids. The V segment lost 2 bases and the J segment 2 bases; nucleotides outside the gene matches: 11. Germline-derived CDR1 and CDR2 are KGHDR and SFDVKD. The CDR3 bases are TGTGCCACCAGTGATTCTGATATGCGGACAGGGGGGCCCTACGAGCAGTACTTC. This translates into CATSDSDMRTGGPYEQYF.

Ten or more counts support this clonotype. CDR3 bases: TGCGCCAGCAGCTTGCGGGGAGACTACGAGCAGTACGTC. This codes for CASSLRGDYEQYV. This rearrangement joins TRBV5-1 to TRBJ2-7; D perhaps matches TRBD2 (5 bases). V lost 1 base to trimming and J lost 3 bases, with 8 bases between them. This CDR3 has 13 residues. Looked up from germline, CDR1 is SGHRS and CDR2 is YFSETQ.

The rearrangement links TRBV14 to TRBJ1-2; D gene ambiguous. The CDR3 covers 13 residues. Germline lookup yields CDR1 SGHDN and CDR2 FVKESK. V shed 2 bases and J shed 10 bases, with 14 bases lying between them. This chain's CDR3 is CASSQLTRGDYTF. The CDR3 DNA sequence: TGTGCCAGCAGCCAACTAACCCGCGGAGACTACACCTTC.

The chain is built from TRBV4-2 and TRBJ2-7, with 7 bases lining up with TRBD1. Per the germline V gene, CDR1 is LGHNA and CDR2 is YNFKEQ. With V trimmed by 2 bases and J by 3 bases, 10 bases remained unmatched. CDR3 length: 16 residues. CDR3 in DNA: TGTGCCAGCAGCCAACCGGGACAGAGAGTTGTCTACGAGCAGTACTTC. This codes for CASSQPGQRVVYEQYF.

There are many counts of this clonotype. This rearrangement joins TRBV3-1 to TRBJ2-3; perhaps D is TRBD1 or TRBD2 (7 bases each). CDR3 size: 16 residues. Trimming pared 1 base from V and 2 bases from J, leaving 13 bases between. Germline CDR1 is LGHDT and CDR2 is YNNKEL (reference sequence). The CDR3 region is CASSQVQGRDTDTQYF. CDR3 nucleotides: TGTGCCAGCAGCCAAGTACAGGGGAGGGACACAGATACGCAGTATTTT.

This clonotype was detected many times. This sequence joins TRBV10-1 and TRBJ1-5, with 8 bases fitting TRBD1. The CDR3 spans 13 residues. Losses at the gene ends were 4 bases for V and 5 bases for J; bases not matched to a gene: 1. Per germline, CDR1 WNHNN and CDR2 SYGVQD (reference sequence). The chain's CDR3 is CASSGQGYQPQHF. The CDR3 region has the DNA TGCGCCAGCAGTGGACAGGGGTATCAGCCCCAGCATTTT.

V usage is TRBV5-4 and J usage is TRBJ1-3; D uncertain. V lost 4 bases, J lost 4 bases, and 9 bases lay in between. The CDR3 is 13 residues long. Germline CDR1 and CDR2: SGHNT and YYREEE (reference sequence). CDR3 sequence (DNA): TGTGCCAGCAGCCGGACTGGCGGAAACACCATATATTTT. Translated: CASSRTGGNTIYF.

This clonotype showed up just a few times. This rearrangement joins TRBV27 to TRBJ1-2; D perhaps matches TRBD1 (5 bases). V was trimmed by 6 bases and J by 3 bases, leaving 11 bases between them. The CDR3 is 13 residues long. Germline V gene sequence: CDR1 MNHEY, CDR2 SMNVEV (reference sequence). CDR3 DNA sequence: TGTGCCAGCAGGTTCAGGGTGGACTATGGCTACACCTTC. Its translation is CASRFRVDYGYTF.

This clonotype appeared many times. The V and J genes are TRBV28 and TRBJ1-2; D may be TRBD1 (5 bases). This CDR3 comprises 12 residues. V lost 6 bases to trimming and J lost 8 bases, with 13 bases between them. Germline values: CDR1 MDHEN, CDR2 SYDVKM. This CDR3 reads CASSRHGGGYTF. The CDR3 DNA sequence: TGTGCCAGCAGCCGCCATGGGGGGGGCTACACCTTC.

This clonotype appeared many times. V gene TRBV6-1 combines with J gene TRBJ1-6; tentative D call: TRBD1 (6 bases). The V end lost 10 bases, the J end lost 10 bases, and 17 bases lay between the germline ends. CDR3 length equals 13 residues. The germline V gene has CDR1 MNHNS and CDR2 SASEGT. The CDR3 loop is CAIAQGWRSPLHF. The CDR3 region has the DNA TGTGCCATCGCACAGGGTTGGAGGTCACCCCTCCACTTT.

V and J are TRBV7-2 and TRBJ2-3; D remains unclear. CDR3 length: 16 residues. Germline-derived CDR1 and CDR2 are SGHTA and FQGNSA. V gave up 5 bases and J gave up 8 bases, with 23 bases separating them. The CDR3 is CASSRNVRHGSGTQYF. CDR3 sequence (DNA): TGTGCCAGCAGCAGGAACGTTAGACACGGCTCGGGTACGCAGTATTTT.

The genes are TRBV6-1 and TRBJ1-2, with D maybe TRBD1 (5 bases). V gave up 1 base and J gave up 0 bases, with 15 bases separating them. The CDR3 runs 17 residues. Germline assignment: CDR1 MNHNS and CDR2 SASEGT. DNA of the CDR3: TGTGCCAGCAGTGAAGGGACCCCCGGGGGGACTAACTATGGCTACACCTTC. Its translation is CASSEGTPGGTNYGYTF.

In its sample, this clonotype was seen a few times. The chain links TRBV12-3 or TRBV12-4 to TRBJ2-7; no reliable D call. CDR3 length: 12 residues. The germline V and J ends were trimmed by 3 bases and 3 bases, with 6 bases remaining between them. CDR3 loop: CASSFQVYEQYF. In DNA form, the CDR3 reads TGTGCCAGCAGTTTCCAGGTCTACGAGCAGTACTTC.

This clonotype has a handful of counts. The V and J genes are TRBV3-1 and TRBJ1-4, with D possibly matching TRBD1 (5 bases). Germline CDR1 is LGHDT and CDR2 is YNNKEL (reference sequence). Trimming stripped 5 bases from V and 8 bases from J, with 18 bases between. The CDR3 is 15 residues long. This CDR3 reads CASSGSGTGREKLFF. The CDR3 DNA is TGTGCCAGCAGCGGATCAGGGACCGGTCGGGAAAAACTGTTTTTT.

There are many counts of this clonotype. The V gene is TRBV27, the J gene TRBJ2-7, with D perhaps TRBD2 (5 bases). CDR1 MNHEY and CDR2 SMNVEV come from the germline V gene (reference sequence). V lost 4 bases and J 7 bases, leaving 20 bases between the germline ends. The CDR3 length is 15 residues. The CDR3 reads CASSSQRPRGWEQYF. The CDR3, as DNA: TGTGCCAGCAGTTCTCAACGCCCCCGGGGATGGGAGCAGTACTTC.

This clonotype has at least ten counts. The DNA of the CDR3 is TGCGCCAGCAGAAGGACAGGGGAGTGGAATGAAAAACTGTTTTTT. This translates into CASRRTGEWNEKLFF. V usage is TRBV10-2 and J usage is TRBJ1-4, with TRBD1 matching 9 bases. The CDR3 consists of 15 residues. Losses at the gene ends were 6 bases for V and 5 bases for J; bases not matched to a gene: 7. Germline CDR1 and CDR2: WSHSY and SAAADI.

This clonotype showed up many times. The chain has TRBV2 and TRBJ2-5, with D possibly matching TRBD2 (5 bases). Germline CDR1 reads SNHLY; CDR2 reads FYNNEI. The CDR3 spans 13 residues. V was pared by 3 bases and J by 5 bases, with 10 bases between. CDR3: CASSDYRGETQYF. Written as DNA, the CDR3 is TGTGCCAGCAGTGACTACCGCGGGGAGACCCAGTACTTC.